One sample yielded the 21 T cell receptor beta chains listed below, sequenced in a study of T cells after posttransplantation cyclophosphamide. Controls had myeloablative marrow grafts with methotrexate and calcineurin inhibitor, sampled at 1 year. Some clones are missing from TCRdb's copy, which holds only in-frame ones; the method was immunoSEQ multiplex PCR. Of more than 15,000 clones listed, around 84% are singletons. Sequences were derived from PBMCs, sampled after allogeneic stem cell transplant with calcineurin inhibitor and methotrexate. These receptors originate from a female patient between 18 and 30 years old who received an allogeneic stem cell transplant from an unrelated donor, was CMV-positive, and had acute and chronic GVHD. Some of these T cells may belong to the graft donor.

The J gene is TRBJ2-1, the V gene TRBV15; TRBD2 matches 8 bases. This CDR3 spans 15 amino acids. Per germline, CDR1 LNHNV and CDR2 YYDKDF (reference sequence). V was clipped by 0 bases and J by 5 bases; unmatched bases: 3. CDR3 residues: CATSRDGRVDNEQFF. CDR3 nucleotides: TGTGCCACCAGCAGAGACGGGAGGGTCGACAATGAGCAGTTCTTC.

The chain recombines TRBV9 with TRBJ2-5, with 11 positions matching TRBD2. CDR3 length equals 16 residues. Looked up from germline, CDR1 is SGDLS and CDR2 is YYNGEE. V trimming: 4 bases; J trimming: 1 base; junction bases outside the gene matches: 6. The CDR3 is CASSPRLAGTQETQYF. Written as DNA, the CDR3 is TGTGCCAGCAGCCCCCGACTAGCGGGGACCCAAGAGACCCAGTACTTC.

This chain uses TRBV6-5 with TRBJ2-1, with 7 bases matching TRBD2. This CDR3 has 14 amino acids. The J segment lost 4 bases and the V segment lost 5 bases, leaving 5 bases of the junction unmatched. Looked up from germline, CDR1 is MNHEY and CDR2 is SVGAGI. CDR3 nucleotide sequence: TGTGCCAGCAGTGCCCAGGGAGGGTACAATGAGCAGTTCTTC. It codes for CASSAQGGYNEQFF.

This chain links TRBV19 with TRBJ2-1; 13 positions match TRBD2. Germline V lookup: CDR1 LNHDA, CDR2 SQIVND (reference sequence). Trimming cost V 4 bases and J 5 bases; bases outside gene matches: 2. The CDR3 is 15 amino acids. CDR3 residues: CASSTGLAGHNEQFF. The CDR3 nucleotides are TGTGCCAGTAGTACGGGACTAGCGGGACACAATGAGCAGTTCTTC.

J is TRBJ2-1 and V is TRBV19; 8 bases align to TRBD2. Germline V lookup: CDR1 LNHDA, CDR2 SQIVND (reference sequence). V was pared by 3 bases and J by 2 bases, with 3 bases of the junction left unmatched. The CDR3 is 15 residues long. Written as DNA, the CDR3 is TGTGCCAGTAGTATTGCGGGAGGCCCCTACAATGAGCAGTTCTTC. Translating gives CASSIAGGPYNEQFF.

V and J are TRBV20-1 and TRBJ2-1; D may be TRBD1 (5 bases). This CDR3 region has 11 residues. CDR1 and CDR2 (germline): DFQATT, SNEGSKA (reference sequence). V lost 3 bases, J lost 9 bases, and 9 bases lay in between. CDR3 in amino acids: CSASQGSEQFF. In DNA, the CDR3 is TGCAGTGCTAGCCAGGGAAGTGAGCAGTTCTTC.

The V gene is TRBV27, the J gene TRBJ2-7; TRBD1 matches 9 bases. CDR3 length: 15 residues. With V trimmed by 6 bases and J by 7 bases, 13 bases remained unmatched. The germline CDR1 and CDR2 sequences are MNHEY and SMNVEV (reference sequence). The CDR3 DNA is TGTGCCAGCAGCTCGAACGACAGGGGGGGGGATGAGCAGTACTTC. Its protein is CASSSNDRGGDEQYF.

Concerning this clone: Other DNA sequences in the sample encode the same CDR3. This chain uses TRBV7-9 with TRBJ2-7, with TRBD2 as a possible D gene (5 bases). V was pared by 2 bases and J by 5 bases, with 16 bases between. The length of the CDR3 is 15 residues. CDR1 is SEHNR and CDR2 is FQNEAQ in the germline V gene (reference sequence). As DNA, the CDR3 is TGTGCCAGCAGCTTACCCACGGGATCCCTCAACGAGCAGTACTTC. It codes for CASSLPTGSLNEQYF.

This clone was detected only once. The chain uses TRBV5-1 and TRBJ2-5, with 9 bases matching TRBD2. The J call could be wrong; TRBJ2-7 is a better fit for the DNA end. CDR3 size: 15 residues. The germline CDR1 and CDR2 sequences are SGHRS and YFSETQ. The CDR3 nucleotides are TGCGCCAGCAGCTTGGGACTAGCGGCCTCCTACGAGCAGTACTTC. Translation gives CASSLGLAASYEQYF.

The V and J genes are TRBV6-1 and TRBJ2-7, with 10 positions matching TRBD2. Germline V gene sequence: CDR1 MNHNS, CDR2 SASEGT. The CDR3 extends over 15 amino acids. Germline trimming cut 4 bases from V and 2 bases from J; bases unmatched to any gene: 5. The DNA of the CDR3 is TGTGCCAGCAGTGGGAGCGGGAGGGGGACCTACGAGCAGTACTTC. As protein: CASSGSGRGTYEQYF.

This clone has a single count. The J gene is TRBJ2-1, the V gene TRBV6-5; 15 positions match TRBD2. J was trimmed by 5 bases and V by 2 bases; bases with no gene match: 1. This CDR3 region has 16 residues. CDR1 is MNHEY and CDR2 is SVGAGI in the germline V gene. CDR3 in DNA: TGTGCCAGCAGTTACCGGACTAGCGGGGGGGACAATGAGCAGTTCTTC. This codes for CASSYRTSGGDNEQFF.

The genes are TRBV6-1 and TRBJ2-5; 7 bases align to TRBD2. Germline values: CDR1 MNHNS, CDR2 SASEGT. V lost 7 bases, J lost 14 bases, and 10 bases stayed unmatched. The CDR3 length is 11 residues. The CDR3 DNA follows: TGTGCCAGCAACTTGGGGACTAAGGTTTACTTC. Encoded protein: CASNLGTKVYF.

The gene calls are TRBV29-1 and TRBJ1-2; the match to TRBD1 covers 8 bases. With V trimmed by 3 bases and J by 7 bases, 13 bases remained unmatched. Germline V lookup: CDR1 SQVTM, CDR2 ANQGSEA. The CDR3 runs 15 residues. DNA for the CDR3: TGCAGCGTTGACATACAAGACAGGGGATCTGGTGGCTACACCTTC. Translated: CSVDIQDRGSGGYTF.

The chain is built from TRBV28 and TRBJ2-7; D perhaps matches TRBD2 (6 bases). Germline V lookup: CDR1 MDHEN, CDR2 SYDVKM. The CDR3 runs to 18 residues. Trimming took off 4 bases at V and 2 bases at J, with 24 bases between the two ends. CDR3 in DNA: TGTGCCAGCAGTTCTTACCACGACCCCGAGCGGGCTCCCTACGAGCAGTACTTC. Amino acids: CASSSYHDPERAPYEQYF.

The chain couples TRBV29-1 to TRBJ1-1, with D unresolved. The CDR3 is made up of 13 amino acids. Per the germline V gene, CDR1 is SQVTM and CDR2 is ANQGSEA. V lost 6 bases, J lost 0 bases, and 11 bases lay in between. CDR3 DNA: TGCAGCGTCGAGGCTAAAATGAACACTGAAGCTTTCTTT. This translates into CSVEAKMNTEAFF.

This sequence joins TRBV21-1 and TRBJ2-7; the listed D gene, TRBD2, was not tested against the DNA. TRBV21-1 constitutes a pseudogene. This CDR3 contains 17 residues. The DNA for the CDR3 is TGTGCCAGCAGCAAAGTTAGGCTAGCGGGAGGTCCCTACGAGCAGTACTTC. Translation gives CASSKVRLAGGPYEQYF.

The count of this clone is one. In the same sample, other DNA sequences code for this CDR3. V is TRBV2 and J is TRBJ2-1; a possible D gene is TRBD1 (5 bases). The CDR3 is 12 amino acids. The V gene lost 4 bases and the J gene lost 4 bases, with 5 bases spanning the gap. CDR1 and CDR2 from the germline V gene are SNHLY and FYNNEI. This CDR3 is CASSGQYNEQFF. The CDR3, as DNA: TGTGCCAGCAGTGGACAGTACAATGAGCAGTTCTTC.

J is TRBJ1-5 and V is TRBV19; D is perhaps TRBD1 (6 bases). The germline gives CDR1 LNHDA, CDR2 SQIVND (reference sequence). The CDR3 spans 15 residues. V gave up 3 bases and J gave up 7 bases, with 16 bases separating them. The CDR3 DNA follows: TGTGCCAGTAGTATCGAGGGGACACCAACCCAGCCCCAGCATTTT. As protein: CASSIEGTPTQPQHF.

Relative to its sample, this clone is medium-sized (0.01 to 0.1%). J is TRBJ2-7 and V is TRBV21-1; the table's D call, TRBD1, has no DNA check behind it. TRBV21-1 is labeled a pseudogene. The CDR3 runs to 15 residues. The CDR3 protein is CASSNGTGKRYEQYF. The CDR3 DNA reads as TGTGCCAGCAGCAATGGGACAGGGAAACGCTACGAGCAGTACTTC.

This clone has a single count. This sequence joins TRBV4-1 and TRBJ1-1; perhaps TRBD1 as D (5 bases). The germline V gene encodes CDR1 MGHRA and CDR2 YSYEKL. There are 14 residues in the CDR3. V shed 4 bases and J shed 4 bases, with 13 bases lying between them. The DNA of the CDR3 is TGCGCCAGCAGCCTATCAGCAAGGGGCACTGAAGCTTTCTTT. Translated, it gives CASSLSARGTEAFF.

The V call is TRBV5-1, the J call TRBJ2-7; 8 bases map to TRBD2. This CDR3 region has 14 residues. J gave up 2 bases and V 0 bases, and 1 base lay outside the gene matches. Per germline, CDR1 SGHRS and CDR2 YFSETQ. Written as DNA, the CDR3 is TGCGCCAGCAGCTTGGCGGGAGGGGCCTACGAGCAGTACTTC. It encodes CASSLAGGAYEQYF.